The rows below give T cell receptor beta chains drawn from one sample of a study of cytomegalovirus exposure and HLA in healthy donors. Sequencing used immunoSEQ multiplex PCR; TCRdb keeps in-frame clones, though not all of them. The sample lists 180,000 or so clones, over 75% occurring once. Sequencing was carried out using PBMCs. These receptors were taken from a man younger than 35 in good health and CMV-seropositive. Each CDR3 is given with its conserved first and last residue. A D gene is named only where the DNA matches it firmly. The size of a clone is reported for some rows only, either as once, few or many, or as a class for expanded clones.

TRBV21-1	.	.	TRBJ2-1	CASSKGSGEQFF	TGTGCCAGCAGCAAGGGTTCCGGGGAGCAGTTCTTC
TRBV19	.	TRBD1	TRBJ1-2	CASNPDRGLFNGYTF	TGTGCCAGTAATCCAGACAGGGGGCTTTTTAATGGCTACACCTTC
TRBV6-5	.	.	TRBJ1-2	CASSYSVYRDNYGYTF	TGTGCCAGCAGTTACTCGGTCTACAGGGACAACTATGGCTACACCTTC
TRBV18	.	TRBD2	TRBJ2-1	CASSPLTSGGNEQFF	TGTGCCAGCTCACCCTTAACTAGCGGGGGGAATGAGCAGTTCTTC
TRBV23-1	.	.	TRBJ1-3	CASSQRYREFGNTIYF	TGCGCCAGCAGTCAAAGATACAGGGAGTTTGGAAACACCATATATTTT
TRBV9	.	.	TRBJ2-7	CASSVGYGSKSYEQYF	TGTGCCAGCAGCGTAGGCTACGGTTCGAAATCCTACGAGCAGTACTTC
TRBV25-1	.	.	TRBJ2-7	CASSEYIADEQYF	TGTGCCAGCAGTGAATATATAGCCGACGAGCAGTACTTC
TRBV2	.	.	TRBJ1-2	CASSGTADPGYGYTF	TGTGCCAGCAGTGGGACAGCGGATCCGGGCTATGGCTACACCTTC
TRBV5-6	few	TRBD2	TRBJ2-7	CASSLAGTRGYEQYF	TGTGCCAGCAGCTTGGCCGGGACTAGGGGCTACGAGCAGTACTTC
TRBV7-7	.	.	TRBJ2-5	CASSRLDGETQYF	TGTGCCAGCAGCCGACTAGACGGGGAGACCCAGTACTTC
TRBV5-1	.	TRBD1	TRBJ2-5	CASSLQGATVETQYF	TGCGCCAGCTCGCTACAGGGGGCGACAGTTGAGACCCAGTACTTC
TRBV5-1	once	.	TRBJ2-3	CASSLPEALPDTQYF	TGCGCCAGCAGCCTCCCGGAGGCTCTCCCAGATACGCAGTATTTT
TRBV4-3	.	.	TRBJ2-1	CASSQDRDGVQFF	TGCGCCAGCAGCCAAGATCGAGACGGGGTGCAGTTCTTC
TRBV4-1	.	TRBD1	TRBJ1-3	CASSQPPTGAGNTIYF	TGCGCCAGCAGCCAACCACCCACAGGGGCTGGAAACACCATATATTTT
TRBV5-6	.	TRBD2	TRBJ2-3	CASSMKVASGLDTQYF	TGTGCCAGCAGCATGAAGGTTGCTAGCGGGTTAGATACGCAGTATTTT
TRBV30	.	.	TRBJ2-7	CAWTGNPIYEQYF	TGTGCCTGGACAGGGAACCCTATCTACGAGCAGTACTTC
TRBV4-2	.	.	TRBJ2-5	CASSQVGVEWVTQYF	TGTGCCAGCAGCCAAGTCGGAGTGGAATGGGTGACCCAGTACTTC
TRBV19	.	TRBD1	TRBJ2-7	CASSRVWQGVYEQYF	TGTGCCAGTAGTAGAGTGTGGCAGGGGGTTTACGAGCAGTACTTC
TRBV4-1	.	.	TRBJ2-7	CASSQRPLGSEQYF	TGCGCCAGCAGCCAACGACCCCTAGGATCCGAGCAGTACTTC
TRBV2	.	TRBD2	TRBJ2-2	CASLLAGNTGELFF	TGTGCCAGCCTACTAGCGGGGAACACCGGGGAGCTGTTTTTT
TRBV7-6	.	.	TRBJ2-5	CASSPRSASNLQETQYF	TGTGCCAGCAGCCCCCGTAGTGCGTCGAACCTCCAAGAGACCCAGTACTTC
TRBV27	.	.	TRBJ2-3	CASSPQGYADTQYF	TGTGCCAGCAGCCCTCAGGGGTACGCAGATACGCAGTATTTT
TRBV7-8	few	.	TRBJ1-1	CASSPSLISDTEAFF	TGTGCCAGCAGCCCAAGTCTGATCTCGGACACTGAAGCTTTCTTT
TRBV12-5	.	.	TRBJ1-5	CASGLSVRGLPGPQHF	TGTGCTAGTGGTTTATCGGTCAGGGGCCTGCCTGGGCCCCAGCATTTT
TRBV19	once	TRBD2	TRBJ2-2	CASSLAGGYTGELFF	TGTGCCAGTAGTCTAGCGGGGGGTTACACCGGGGAGCTGTTTTTT
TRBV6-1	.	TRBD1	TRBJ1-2	CASSASQGGNYYGYTF	TGTGCCAGCAGTGCCAGCCAGGGGGGAAACTACTATGGCTACACCTTC
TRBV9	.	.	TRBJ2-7	CASSVSGDSPPYEQYF	TGTGCCAGCAGCGTCTCAGGGGATTCCCCTCCCTACGAGCAGTACTTC
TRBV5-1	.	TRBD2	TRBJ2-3	CASSCPRGGTDTQYF	TGCGCCAGCAGCTGCCCCCGCGGGGGGACAGATACGCAGTATTTT
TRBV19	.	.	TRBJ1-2	CASHDDRNYGYTF	TGTGCCAGTCACGACGACAGGAACTATGGCTACACCTTC
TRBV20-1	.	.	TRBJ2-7	CSARAGWEQYF	TGCAGTGCCCGGGCGGGGTGGGAGCAGTACTTC
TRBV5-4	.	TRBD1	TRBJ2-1	CASSSGQGLGSYNEQFF	TGTGCCAGCAGCTCCGGACAGGGACTGGGCTCCTACAATGAGCAGTTCTTC
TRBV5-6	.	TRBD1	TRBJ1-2	CASSLAGVRGRGGYTF	TGTGCCAGCAGCTTGGCCGGGGTCAGGGGGCGCGGTGGCTACACCTTC
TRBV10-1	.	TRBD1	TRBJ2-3	CASSPAGGFDTQYF	TGCGCCAGCAGTCCCGCAGGGGGCTTCGATACGCAGTATTTT
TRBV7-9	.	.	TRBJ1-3	CASSSSVGNTIYF	TGTGCCAGCAGCTCTTCGGTTGGAAACACCATATATTTT
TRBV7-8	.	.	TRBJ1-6	CASSLAGQLDSPLHF	TGTGCCAGCAGCTTAGCTGGGCAGCTTGATTCACCCCTCCACTTT
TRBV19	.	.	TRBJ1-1	CASSIVGVGTEAFF	TGTGCCAGTAGTATAGTCGGGGTTGGAACTGAAGCTTTCTTT
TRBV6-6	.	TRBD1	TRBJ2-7	CASSRQGNSYEQYF	TGTGCCAGCAGTCGACAGGGAAACTCCTACGAGCAGTACTTC
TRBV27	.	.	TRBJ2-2	CASSPIRQSGELFF	TGTGCCAGCAGTCCCATCAGACAATCCGGGGAGCTGTTTTTT
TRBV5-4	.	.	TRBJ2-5	CASSSRTRQETQYF	TGTGCCAGCAGCTCCAGGACTCGGCAAGAGACCCAGTACTTC
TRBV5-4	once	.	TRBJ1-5	CASSLGGSGNQPQHF	TGTGCCAGCAGCTTGGGAGGGAGCGGCAATCAGCCCCAGCATTTT
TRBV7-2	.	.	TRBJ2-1	CASSRLFGEQFF	TGTGCCAGCAGCCGGTTGTTCGGGGAGCAGTTCTTC
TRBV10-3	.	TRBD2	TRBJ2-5	CAISEGDSGGYQETQYF	TGTGCCATCAGTGAGGGCGATAGCGGGGGGTACCAAGAGACCCAGTACTTC
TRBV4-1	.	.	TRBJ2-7	CASSQVGSYEQYF	TGCGCCAGCAGCCAAGTTGGCAGCTACGAGCAGTACTTC
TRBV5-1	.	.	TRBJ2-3	CASSSHRDTDTQYF	TGCGCCAGCAGCTCACATCGGGACACAGATACGCAGTATTTT
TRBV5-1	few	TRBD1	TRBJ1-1	CASSARQGVSSEAFF	TGCGCCAGCAGCGCACGACAGGGGGTCTCATCTGAAGCTTTCTTT
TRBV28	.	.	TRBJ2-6	CASRGSTGSGANVLTF	TGTGCCAGCAGGGGGTCCACAGGGTCCGGGGCCAACGTCCTGACTTTC
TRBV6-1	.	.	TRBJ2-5	CASSAAGRQEQYF	TGTGCCAGCAGTGCGGCAGGGAGGCAAGAGCAGTACTTC
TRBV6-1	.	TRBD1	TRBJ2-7	CASTGTGLHEQYF	TGTGCCAGCACCGGGACAGGGTTGCACGAGCAGTACTTC
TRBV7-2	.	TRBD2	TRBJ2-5	CASSQAGGQETQYF	TGTGCCAGCAGCCAGGCGGGGGGGCAAGAGACCCAGTACTTC
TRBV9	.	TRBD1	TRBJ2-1	CASSVVGTGDNEQFF	TGTGCCAGCAGCGTAGTAGGGACAGGAGACAATGAGCAGTTCTTC
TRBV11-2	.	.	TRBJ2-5	CASSLVTGSGQETQYF	TGTGCCAGCAGCTTAGTAACAGGTTCCGGGCAAGAGACCCAGTACTTC
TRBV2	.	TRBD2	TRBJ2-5	CASRRGGGVETQYF	TGTGCCAGCAGGCGCGGCGGGGGTGTAGAGACCCAGTACTTC
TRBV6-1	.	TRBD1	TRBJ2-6	CASSEGQGWGSGANVLTF	TGTGCCAGCAGTGAAGGACAGGGTTGGGGCTCTGGGGCCAACGTCCTGACTTTC
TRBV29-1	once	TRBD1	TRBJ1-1	CSARQGEAFF	TGCAGCGCGCGACAGGGGGAGGCTTTCTTT